This T cell receptor (beta chain) is from a study of cytomegalovirus exposure and HLA in healthy donors. Findings of the study overall: Analyzed later, association rates of TCRs varied across HLA loci, with DRB1 most and HLA-C fewest. Researchers counted 164 TCR beta chains as cytomegalovirus-associated. A later analysis reportedly found fewer N-insertions in an Asian-associated ancestry cluster than the roughly 670-donor mean. With further analysis later on, most CMV-associated TCR beta chains appeared HLA-restricted.

On this clone: As yet, its antigen is unknown.

The study ran its PCR with 60 Vbeta and 13 Jbeta primers. Sequencing used immunoSEQ multiplex PCR; TCRdb keeps in-frame clones, though not all of them. The profile shows 150,000 to 200,000 clones, 82% of them singletons. V lost 0 bases, J lost 0 bases, and 9 bases lay in between. The CDR3 runs to 16 residues. Germline CDR1 and CDR2: LGHNA and YSLEER. The V and J genes are TRBV4-3 and TRBJ2-1; no definite D call. This TCR derives from a middle-aged man in good health and CMV-seronegative. Input material: PBMCs. CDR3: CASSQDNSGSYNEQFF. In DNA, the CDR3 is TGCGCCAGCAGCCAAGATAATAGTGGCTCCTACAATGAGCAGTTCTTC.